Shown below are 3 T cell receptor beta chains from a single sample sequenced in a study of monozygotic twins with inflammatory bowel disease. TCRdb re-called the 5' RACE reads; one entry per CDR3 protein, DNA not given. This table lists about 210,000 distinct CDR3 sequences. The sample consisted of blood. These receptor sequences come from a human donor with ulcerative colitis or Crohn's disease, or a healthy co-twin of an affected twin (not recorded which).

CDR3 sequence reads: CATSDFGALGEDTQYF. The J gene is TRBJ2-3, the V gene TRBV24-1; no DNA is available, so the TRBD2 call from TCRdb remains unchecked. The CDR3 loop spans 16 amino acids. Germline lookup yields CDR1 KGHDR and CDR2 SFDVKD.

V gene TRBV2 combines with J gene TRBJ1-1; TCRdb designates TRBD1, a call that cannot be tested without DNA. The CDR3 totals 14 residues. Germline V gives CDR1 SNHLY, CDR2 FYNNEI. The CDR3 protein is CASSDDSLSTEAFF.

The rearrangement links TRBV20-1 to TRBJ2-7; the TRBD1 assignment by TCRdb is unverifiable without DNA. This CDR3 is built from 11 residues. Germline CDR1 DFQATT, CDR2 SNEGSKA (reference sequence). CDR3 in amino acids: CSVPLGGEQYF.